The 17 T cell receptor beta chains presented below share a single source sample, sequenced in a study of Ad26.COV2.S vaccination and SARS-CoV-2 variants (dated by TCRdb to the early 2020s). Preparation of the library involved the immunoSEQ multiplex PCR assay. TCRdb retrieved this table from immuneACCESS and kept in-frame rearrangements only. Not all clones are present; in checked studies, unresolved V genes account for under half, and no reason is known for the remainder. Here the sample has around 380,000 clones; 70% to 90% occur a single time. Together, the top ten hold 3.5% of the sample. The intended sense of this specimen's treatment or condition label: roughly 20 received Ad26.COV2.S at low or high dose, single or two shots; roughly 5 received placebo; per-sample allocation not given. For vaccine and placebo recipients, repertoires were sequenced using samples collected on day 63 after the first injection.

The material sequenced was peripheral blood, taken in a trial of Ad26.COV2.S vaccine versus placebo. The receptors were sampled from a person between 18 and 59 years old who received the Ad26.COV2.S COVID-19 vaccine or a placebo.

The chain couples TRBV11-2 to TRBJ2-5; no clear D. This CDR3 has 15 residues. Trimming shortened V by 5 bases and J by 4 bases, and 17 bases separated the two germline ends. Germline loops: CDR1 SGHAT, CDR2 FQNNGV. The CDR3, as DNA: TGTGCCAGCAGCCACTGGGGTAAAATTGGAGAGACCCAGTACTTC. Amino acids: CASSHWGKIGETQYF. Looking up the rest from reference TRBV11-2 and TRBJ2-5 gives the full variable domain: EAGVAQSPRYKIIEKRQSVAFWCNPISGHATLYWYQQILGQGPKLLIQFQNNGVVDDSQLPKDRFSAERLKGVDSTLKIQPAKLEDSAVYLCASSHWGKIGETQYFGPGTRLLVL.

This clone has only one observation. J is TRBJ1-1 and V is TRBV2; D is possibly TRBD1 (5 bases). The CDR3 is made up of 14 amino acids. Trimming removed 7 bases at V and 11 bases at J, with 23 bases between. CDR1 is SNHLY and CDR2 is FYNNEI in the germline V gene. CDR3 in amino acids: CASIGGDANDEAFF. Here the CDR3 DNA reads TGTGCCAGCATTGGAGGGGACGCAAACGACGAGGCTTTCTTT. The full variable domain, its missing parts supplied by reference TRBV2 and TRBJ1-1, is EPEVTQTPSHQVTQMGQEVILRCVPISNHLYFYWYRQILGQKVEFLVSFYNNEISEKSEIFDDQFSVERPDGSNFTLKIRSTKLEDSAMYFCASIGGDANDEAFFGQGTRLTVV.

The rearrangement links TRBV5-4 to TRBJ2-1; TRBD1 aligns across 11 bases. V was clipped by 4 bases and J by 1 base; unmatched bases: 4. The CDR3 length is 16 residues. The V gene's germline CDR1 is SGHNT and CDR2 YYREEE (reference sequence). CDR3 sequence (DNA): TGTGCCAGCAGCAAGGGGGACAGGGGGTCCTACAATGAGCAGTTCTTC. Amino acids: CASSKGDRGSYNEQFF.

Comment on this clone: Distinct nucleotide sequences in the sample also encode this CDR3. CDR3 in DNA: TGTGCCAGCAGTGACTCTACGAGCACAGATACGCAGTATTTT. It yields the protein CASSDSTSTDTQYF. The chain recombines TRBV6-4 with TRBJ2-3; D remains ambiguous. Germline V lookup: CDR1 MRHNA, CDR2 SNTAGT. The V and J ends lost 0 bases and 0 bases respectively, with 4 bases between them. The CDR3 is 14 amino acids.

This chain links TRBV18 with TRBJ1-2; perhaps TRBD1 as D (6 bases). Trimming removed 6 bases at V and 4 bases at J, with 21 bases between. The CDR3 is made up of 16 amino acids. From germline, CDR1 is KGHSH and CDR2 LQKENI. The DNA of the CDR3 is TGTGCCAGCTCGCTTGATTCGGGGGCGCATCCCTATGGCTACACCTTC. Translating it yields CASSLDSGAHPYGYTF.

The table lists this clone with a few counts. The chain has TRBV7-8 and TRBJ1-2; D perhaps matches TRBD1 (6 bases). From germline, CDR1 is SGHVS and CDR2 FQNEAQ. This CDR3 has 13 residues. V was cut by 10 bases and J by 7 bases, with 19 bases left in between. CDR3 protein: CATATGIGVGYTF. The CDR3, as DNA: TGTGCCACCGCGACAGGCATTGGAGTTGGCTACACCTTC.

The chain combines TRBV19 with TRBJ1-2, with a tentative D call TRBD1 (5 bases). Trimming left V 4 bases short and J 3 bases short, with 15 bases between. This CDR3 contains 15 residues. CDR1 is LNHDA and CDR2 is SQIVND in the germline V gene (reference sequence). CDR3 in amino acids: CASSTIGTRDYGYTF. CDR3 nucleotide sequence: TGTGCCAGTAGTACGATCGGGACTCGGGACTATGGCTACACCTTC. Full variable domain (rest looked up from reference TRBV19 and TRBJ1-2): DGGITQSPKYLFRKEGQNVTLSCEQNLNHDAMYWYRQDPGQGLRLIYYSQIVNDFQKGDIAEGYSVSREKKESFPLTVTSAQKNPTAFYLCASSTIGTRDYGYTFGSGTRLTVV.

This rearrangement joins TRBV6-6 to TRBJ2-4; no clear D. The V end lost 6 bases, the J end lost 11 bases, and 8 bases lay between the germline ends. The germline V gene has CDR1 MNHNY and CDR2 SVGAGI (reference sequence). This CDR3 is 10 amino acids long. The DNA of the CDR3 is TGTGCCAGCAGGACGAACTTTCAGTACTTC. Translation gives CASRTNFQYF.

The V and J genes are TRBV9 and TRBJ1-2, with D unresolved. Trimming cost V 0 bases and J 6 bases, with 9 bases left between them. The CDR3 loop spans 13 amino acids. Germline CDR1 and CDR2: SGDLS and YYNGEE. The CDR3 coding sequence is TGTGCCAGCAGCGTAGAGGGCGGCAATGGCTACACCTTC. This encodes CASSVEGGNGYTF.

The V gene is TRBV5-4, the J gene TRBJ1-3, with D perhaps TRBD1 (6 bases). This CDR3 comprises 15 residues. The V gene lost 0 bases and the J gene lost 2 bases, with 9 bases spanning the gap. The germline V gene encodes CDR1 SGHNT and CDR2 YYREEE (reference sequence). As DNA, the CDR3 is TGTGCCAGCAGCTTGGTGGGGACACCTGGAAACACCATATATTTT. Amino acid sequence: CASSLVGTPGNTIYF.

This chain connects TRBV5-4 to TRBJ1-2; TRBD1 might be the D (5 bases). V gave up 0 bases and J gave up 0 bases, with 9 bases separating them. This CDR3 is built from 15 residues. Germline lookup yields CDR1 SGHNT and CDR2 YYREEE (reference sequence). The chain's CDR3 is CASSLASTANYGYTF. Written as DNA, the CDR3 is TGTGCCAGCAGCTTGGCCTCGACAGCTAACTATGGCTACACCTTC.

The chain couples TRBV3-1 (or the pseudogene TRBV3-2) to TRBJ1-5; 8 bases map to TRBD1. This CDR3 has 15 residues. Germline CDR1 reads LGHDT; CDR2 reads YNNKEL (reference sequence). Trimming cost V 0 bases and J 4 bases; bases outside gene matches: 2. The CDR3 nucleotides are TGTGCCAGCAGCCAAGAGACAGGGGCGAATCAGCCCCAGCATTTT. It codes for CASSQETGANQPQHF.

This chain connects TRBV3-1 (or the pseudogene TRBV3-2) to TRBJ2-1; D remains unclear. Trimming cost V 6 bases and J 4 bases, with 7 bases left between them. This CDR3 has 12 residues. CDR1 is LGHDT, CDR2 YNNKEL, per germline (reference sequence). CDR3 in DNA: TGTGCCAGCAGACAAAATTACAATGAGCAGTTCTTC. This sequence encodes CASRQNYNEQFF.

As concerns this clone: Other DNA sequences of this sample code for an identical CDR3. The V gene is TRBV5-8, the J gene TRBJ2-5, with a possible D match to TRBD1 (5 bases). Germline V CDR1 and CDR2: SGHTS, YDEGEE. V dropped 2 bases and J dropped 2 bases, with 7 bases sitting between them. The length of the CDR3 is 13 residues. CDR3 coding DNA: TGTGCCAGCAGCTTCGACAGACAAGAGACCCAGTACTTC. The encoded protein is CASSFDRQETQYF.

The chain has TRBV5-5 and TRBJ1-6, with 7 bases matching TRBD1. Germline CDR1 reads SGHKS; CDR2 reads YYEKEE (reference sequence). With 4 bases clipped from V and 5 bases from J, the junction kept 12 bases outside the gene matches. This CDR3 spans 17 amino acids. The CDR3 nucleotides read TGTGCCAGCAGCCAGTACCGGGACAGAAAGAATAATTCACCCCTCCACTTT. Translated, it gives CASSQYRDRKNNSPLHF.

The chain combines TRBV3-1 (or the pseudogene TRBV3-2) with TRBJ2-2; D unclear. Trimming removed 6 bases at V and 0 bases at J, with 2 bases between. CDR1 is LGHDT, CDR2 YNNKEL, per germline (reference sequence). The CDR3 runs 12 residues. CDR3 coding DNA: TGTGCCAGCAGACCGAACACCGGGGAGCTGTTTTTT. As protein: CASRPNTGELFF.

The rearrangement joins TRBV12-3 or TRBV12-4 to TRBJ1-2; D gene ambiguous. Trimming took off 5 bases at V and 1 base at J, with 8 bases between the two ends. The CDR3 contains 13 residues. This CDR3 is CASSPTDNYGYTF. The CDR3 DNA reads TGTGCCAGCAGTCCTACAGATAACTATGGCTACACCTTC.